These 17 T cell receptor beta chains were sequenced from one sample in a study of T cell responses to AZD1222 COVID-19 vaccine. The protocol was immunoSEQ multiplex PCR, while the TCRdb copy is restricted to in-frame clones and leaves out a portion. Among about 110,000 clones listed, around nine tenths were seen once. The source was peripheral blood, collected on day 0 of MenACWY control vaccination. The source of these receptors is an adult in good health.

The V and J genes are TRBV5-8 and TRBJ2-2, with TRBD1 identical over 8 bases. The CDR3 has 15 residues. Germline V gene data show CDR1 as SGHTS and CDR2 as YDEGEE. V dropped 0 bases and J dropped 7; count of bases not matched to a gene: 5. For the CDR3, the DNA is TGTGCCAGCAGCTTGGAGCGGACAGGGATCGGGGAGCTGTTTTTT. Translation gives CASSLERTGIGELFF. The complete variable domain, with remaining parts taken from reference TRBV5-8 and TRBJ2-2, reads EAGVTQSPTHLIKTRGQQATLRCSPISGHTSVYWYQQALGLGLQFLLWYDEGEERNRGNFPPRFSGRQFPNYSSELNVNALELEDSALYLCASSLERTGIGELFFGEGSRLTVL.

V usage is TRBV19 and J usage is TRBJ2-1; 10 bases are shared with TRBD2. CDR3 length equals 16 residues. V shed 6 bases, J shed 5 bases, and the junction held 10 bases outside the gene matches. Germline loops: CDR1 LNHDA, CDR2 SQIVND (reference sequence). This CDR3 is CASRPWSGGADNEQFF. DNA of the CDR3: TGTGCCAGTAGACCATGGAGCGGGGGGGCCGACAATGAGCAGTTCTTC.

The chain joins TRBV10-3 to TRBJ1-2; a weak D match, TRBD1 (5 bases). Trimming took off 3 bases at V and 4 bases at J, with 9 bases between the two ends. The CDR3 runs to 13 residues. Germline loops: CDR1 ENHRY, CDR2 SYGVKD. This CDR3 reads CAISDREGYGYTF. For the CDR3, the DNA is TGTGCCATCAGTGACAGGGAGGGCTATGGCTACACCTTC.

The V call is TRBV6-5, the J call TRBJ1-2, with 7 bases that match TRBD1. The CDR3 is 15 amino acids. Germline assignment: CDR1 MNHEY and CDR2 SVGAGI. Trimming at V came to 2 bases and at J to 8 bases, leaving 11 bases not matched to a gene. The CDR3 sequence: CASSYGQTGPLGYTF. The CDR3 region has the DNA TGTGCCAGCAGTTACGGGCAGACAGGGCCATTGGGCTACACCTTC.

This CDR3 reads CASSFGGLYGYTF. The CDR3 nucleotides read TGTGCCAGCAGTTTCGGGGGCCTCTATGGCTACACCTTC. V is TRBV6-2 or TRBV6-3 and J is TRBJ1-2, with D maybe TRBD1 (6 bases). CDR1 and CDR2 (germline): MNHEY, SVGEGT. This CDR3 has 13 residues. Trimming pared 4 bases from V and 4 bases from J, leaving 10 bases between.

This chain's CDR3 is CASSLDGRGNTEAFF. The CDR3 nucleotides are TGCGCCAGCAGCTTGGATGGCAGGGGGAACACTGAAGCTTTCTTT. The rearrangement links TRBV5-1 to TRBJ1-1; TRBD1 is a possible D gene (6 bases). CDR3 length: 15 amino acids. The V gene lost 0 bases and the J gene lost 1 base, with 10 bases spanning the gap. Germline V gene lookup returns CDR1 SGHRS and CDR2 YFSETQ. Full variable domain (rest looked up from reference TRBV5-1 and TRBJ1-1): KAGVTQTPRYLIKTRGQQVTLSCSPISGHRSVSWYQQTPGQGLQFLFEYFSETQRNKGNFPGRFSGRQFSNSRSEMNVSTLELGDSALYLCASSLDGRGNTEAFFGQGTRLTVV.

This chain uses TRBV7-3 with TRBJ2-7, with unresolved D. CDR1 and CDR2 from the germline V gene are SGHTA and FQGTGA. The CDR3 runs 14 residues. V gave up 2 bases and J gave up 0 bases, with 8 bases separating them. The CDR3 protein is CASSLVGSSYEQYF. CDR3 DNA sequence: TGTGCCAGCAGCTTAGTTGGTAGCTCCTACGAGCAGTACTTC.

This clone was seen only a few times. This sequence joins TRBV6-5 and TRBJ2-1; 10 nucleotides line up with TRBD2. The CDR3 length is 15 residues. The V and J ends lost 2 bases and 4 bases, in that order; junction bases with no gene match: 2. Germline-derived CDR1 and CDR2 are MNHEY and SVGAGI. Here the CDR3 reads CASSYKAGGYNEQFF. The CDR3, as DNA: TGTGCCAGCAGTTACAAAGCGGGGGGGTACAATGAGCAGTTCTTC.

The chain combines TRBV18 with TRBJ2-2; D might be TRBD1 or TRBD2, each matching 6 bases. There are 17 residues in the CDR3. The V gene's germline CDR1 is KGHSH and CDR2 LQKENI. V lost 4 bases to trimming and J lost 3 bases, with 18 bases between them. The CDR3 DNA reads as TGTGCCAGCTCACGGTCTCCTCCGGGGGCCGACACCGGGGAGCTGTTTTTT. Its protein product is CASSRSPPGADTGELFF.

This chain uses TRBV6-5 with TRBJ1-1, with D maybe TRBD1 (5 bases). Looked up from germline, CDR1 is MNHEY and CDR2 is SVGAGI. This CDR3 is 13 amino acids long. The V and J ends lost 2 bases and 3 bases respectively, with 7 bases between them. The DNA of the CDR3 is TGTGCCAGCAGTTACGGGGGTTACACTGAAGCTTTCTTT. Amino acids: CASSYGGYTEAFF.

For the CDR3, the DNA is TGTGCCAGCAGTTCAGGGCTTGGGGATGAGCAGTTCTTC. Its protein product is CASSSGLGDEQFF. This chain links TRBV28 with TRBJ2-1, with D tentatively TRBD1 (5 bases). Germline V gene lookup returns CDR1 MDHEN and CDR2 SYDVKM. The V end lost 4 bases, the J end lost 8 bases, and 12 bases lay between the germline ends. The CDR3 has 13 residues.

This clone is judged medium-sized (0.01 to 0.1%). This chain uses TRBV2 with TRBJ2-7, with D hard to call. Per the germline V gene, CDR1 is SNHLY and CDR2 is FYNNEI. The CDR3 has 12 amino acids. V was pared by 5 bases and J by 0 bases, with 5 bases between. Here the CDR3 reads CASSPSSYEQYF. For the CDR3, the DNA is TGTGCCAGCAGTCCTAGCTCCTACGAGCAGTACTTC.

The gene calls are TRBV6-5 and TRBJ2-7; 11 bases fit TRBD2. The CDR3 is 14 residues long. Germline loops: CDR1 MNHEY, CDR2 SVGAGI. Trimming cost V 2 bases and J 11 bases; bases outside gene matches: 8. CDR3 nucleotide sequence: TGTGCCAGCAGTTACGGAAATAGCGGGGGGGTTGAGTACTTC. Protein sequence: CASSYGNSGGVEYF.

The genes are TRBV7-9 and TRBJ2-7; D is ambiguous. Germline CDR1 SEHNR, CDR2 FQNEAQ (reference sequence). CDR3 size: 13 residues. Trimming removed 1 base from V and 2 bases from J, with 6 bases in between. In DNA, the CDR3 is TGTGCCAGCAGCTTAGACGGAACCTACGAGCAGTACTTC. It codes for CASSLDGTYEQYF.

The chain recombines TRBV24-1 with TRBJ1-1; D perhaps matches TRBD1 (5 bases). Germline CDR1 reads KGHDR; CDR2 reads SFDVKD. Deletions cut 7 bases from V and 5 bases from J, with 13 bases between. This CDR3 comprises 13 residues. The CDR3 here is CATSLATGTEAFF. CDR3 coding DNA: TGTGCCACCAGCCTTGCAACAGGAACTGAAGCTTTCTTT.

V and J are TRBV9 and TRBJ2-1; 9 bases line up with TRBD1. The CDR3 is made up of 16 amino acids. After removal of 4 bases from V and 3 bases from J, the junction contained 8 bases not matched to a gene. Germline values: CDR1 SGDLS, CDR2 YYNGEE. The CDR3 reads CASSSRDRVIYNEQFF. As DNA, the CDR3 is TGTGCCAGCAGCTCACGGGACAGGGTTATCTACAATGAGCAGTTCTTC.

The chain carries TRBV24-1 and TRBJ1-1, with no clear D. Trimming took 3 bases from V and 2 from J, leaving 3 bases between them. The CDR3 covers 12 residues. Germline V gives CDR1 KGHDR, CDR2 SFDVKD. The DNA of the CDR3 is TGTGCCACCAGTGATACTAACACTGAAGCTTTCTTT. It encodes CATSDTNTEAFF.